The T cell receptor (beta chain) described here comes from a study of human T cells and chemical hapten exposure. Study overall: Throughout the approximately 26-week study, diphenylcyclopropenone was applied weekly to the patients' scalps. The patient population, which was mostly female, had alopecia areata, totalis or universalis.

TCRdb used MiXCR to reprocess the RACE reads, holding one entry per CDR3 protein. The table shows approximately 85,000 distinct CDR3 sequences, with roughly a tenth occurring only once. The time point denotes: patch test 2, 6 weeks after DPC sensitization. This sample's treatment: therapeutic diphenylcyclopropenone sensitization with weekly scalp DPC. Prior to each patch test being applied, blood was drawn. Trimming took 4 bases from V and 6 from J; bases not matched to a gene: 9. The V gene's germline CDR1 is KGHSH and CDR2 LQKENI. The CDR3 has 15 amino acids. The clonotype originates from a woman aged 25 to 39 with alopecia areata. Some clones in this sample may be carry-over from other donors' samples. Sequences were derived from whole blood, sampled in connection with sensitization to the hapten diphenylcyclopropenone (DPC). The chain links TRBV18 to TRBJ2-3; 8 positions agree with TRBD2. The CDR3 here is CASSQASGSSDTQYF. For the CDR3, the DNA is TGTGCCAGCTCACAGGCTAGCGGGTCTTCCGATACGCAGTATTTT.